This is a list of T cell receptor beta chains from one sample in a study of response to subunit inactivated influenza vaccine. TCRdb used MiXCR to reprocess the RT-PCR reads, holding one entry per CDR3 protein. The top ten hold about 7.8% of the sample, which has about 240,000 distinct CDR3 sequences, 10% to 15% seen once. Sequenced here: non-naive T cells sorted from PBMCs, sampled roughly 2 weeks before vaccination. The origin of the receptors is a man aged 50 to 59 who received an inactivated influenza vaccine. The CDR3 runs from the conserved cysteine through the conserved F or W. A D gene is named only where the DNA matches it firmly. Size is stated for part of the rows, as once, few or many counts, or as a class when the clone is expanded.

j_call clone_size d_call v_call cdr3_nt cdr3_aa
TRBJ2-7 few TRBD2 TRBV2 TGTGCCAGCAGAGGACTAGCGGGCCGGAAGTCCTACGAGCAGTACTTC CASRGLAGRKSYEQYF
TRBJ1-5 NA TRBD1 TRBV30 TGTGCCTGGAGTGTACATACTGGACAGGGCGCATGGCAGCCCCAGCATTTT CAWSVHTGQGAWQPQHF
TRBJ2-4 NA TRBD2 TRBV27 TGTGCCAGCAGTTCAGGCGGGGCCGGGAGGGCCATTCAGTACTTC CASSSGGAGRAIQYF
TRBJ2-1 NA TRBD2 TRBV7-8 TGTGCCAGCAGCTTTCTGGCGGGAGGAGGAGATGAGCAGTTCTTC CASSFLAGGGDEQFF
TRBJ2-3 many TRBD1 TRBV7-2 TGTGCCAGCAGCTCTTCAGGGGGCTATTGGGGCACAGATACGCAGTATTTT CASSSSGGYWGTDTQYF
TRBJ2-1 many NA TRBV20-1 TGCAGTGCTAGGGAGAACAATGAGCAGTTCTTC CSARENNEQFF
TRBJ2-1 NA NA TRBV7-2 TGTGCCAGCAGCTTAGGCTACGGGGGTGAGCAGTTCTTC CASSLGYGGEQFF
TRBJ1-1 many NA TRBV5-5 TGTGCCAGCAGCTTAGTCATGAGGGAAGCTTTCTTT CASSLVMREAFF
TRBJ2-5 many NA TRBV20-1 TGCAGTGCCGTAAACTGGAGGGCACAGGAGACCCAGTACTTC CSAVNWRAQETQYF
TRBJ2-2 NA NA TRBV5-1 TGCGCCAGCAGCCTAAACAGGGGACTAGCCGGGGAGCTGTTTTTT CASSLNRGLAGELFF
TRBJ2-2 many NA TRBV28 TGTGCCAGCAATAACCCGGGACAAGGGAACACCGGGGAGCTGTTTTTT CASNNPGQGNTGELFF
TRBJ1-6 NA NA TRBV6-1 TGTGCCAGCAGTGAGGGCCCTTATAATTCACCCCTCCACTTT CASSEGPYNSPLHF
TRBJ2-6 few NA TRBV10-3 TGTGCCATCAGCGAGGGCACGGGCGGGGCCAACGTCCTGACTTTC CAISEGTGGANVLTF
TRBJ2-7 few TRBD1 TRBV20-1 TGCAGTGCCACTCCGACAGGGATCGACGAGCAGTACTTC CSATPTGIDEQYF
TRBJ1-5 many NA TRBV7-2 TGTGCCAGCAGCTTAGATCTGGGCAATCAGCCCCAGCATTTT CASSLDLGNQPQHF
TRBJ1-6 many NA TRBV28 TGTGCCAGCAGTTTACATAATCGGATCTTCAATTCACCCCTCCACTTT CASSLHNRIFNSPLHF
TRBJ1-6 few TRBD1 TRBV20-1 TGCAGTGCAGGGACAGGAGCCTCCTATAATTCACCCCTCCACTTT CSAGTGASYNSPLHF
TRBJ2-2 NA NA TRBV7-2 TGTGCCAGCAGGCGGACTGTTACGAACACCGGGGAGCTGTTTTTT CASRRTVTNTGELFF
TRBJ2-1 many TRBD2 TRBV5-1 TGCGCCAGCAGCTTGGAAGGACTAGCGGTTGAGCAGTTCTTC CASSLEGLAVEQFF
TRBJ1-6 many NA TRBV12-3/TRBV12-4 TGTGCCAGCAGTTTCTTGAATTCACCCCTCCACTTT CASSFLNSPLHF
TRBJ2-3 NA NA TRBV5-5 TGTGCCAGCAGCACCCGACAGACAGATACGCAGTATTTT CASSTRQTDTQYF
TRBJ1-2 NA NA TRBV20-1 TGCAGTGCCATAGCTCCCTTCGGAGTTCGGGACACGAACTATGGCTACACCTTC CSAIAPFGVRDTNYGYTF
TRBJ2-5 few TRBD2 TRBV20-1 TGCAGTGCCCCAGACCTGACTAGCGGGAGTAGGGAGACCCAGTACTTC CSAPDLTSGSRETQYF
TRBJ1-1 few TRBD1 TRBV27 TGTGCCAGCAGTCTAATGACAGGGGGGACTGAAGCTTTCTTT CASSLMTGGTEAFF
TRBJ2-5 NA TRBD2 TRBV18 TGTGCCAGCTCACCGAGGACTAGCGGGACTACTCAAGAGACCCAGTACTTC CASSPRTSGTTQETQYF
TRBJ2-5 few TRBD1 TRBV20-1 TGCAGTGCTACGCCCGAACAGGGGTGGCAGACCCAGTACTTC CSATPEQGWQTQYF
TRBJ2-3 few NA TRBV20-1 TGCAGTGCTCGGGCAGAGGGCCGAGGTACGCAGTATTTT CSARAEGRGTQYF
TRBJ1-1 few TRBD1 TRBV9 TGTGCCAGCAGCGTTGGACAGGGGATCACTGAAGCTTTCTTT CASSVGQGITEAFF
TRBJ1-1 NA NA TRBV6-2/TRBV6-3 TGTGCCAGCAGTTACTCTCCGGTATGGGACACTGAAGCTTTCTTT CASSYSPVWDTEAFF
TRBJ2-2 many NA TRBV5-1 TGCGCCAGCAGCTTGGCCGTACAAGACACCGGGGAGCTGTTTTTT CASSLAVQDTGELFF
TRBJ2-5 many NA TRBV20-1 TGCAGTGCTAGAGATTCAAAAGAGACCCAGTACTTC CSARDSKETQYF
TRBJ2-2 many TRBD2 TRBV6-2/TRBV6-3 TGTGCCAGCAGGGTGGCTAGCGGGTGGTCCGGGGAGCTGTTTTTT CASRVASGWSGELFF
TRBJ2-6 NA TRBD1 TRBV6-5 TGTGCCAGCAGTTATGGGCAGGGGGCATCTGGGGCCAACGTCCTGACTTTC CASSYGQGASGANVLTF
TRBJ1-2 NA TRBD1 TRBV20-1 TGCAGTGCTAGAGGTCGACAGGGTGGGAACTATGGCTACACCTTC CSARGRQGGNYGYTF
TRBJ2-2 many NA TRBV5-4 TGTGCCAGCAGTTTAGCGGTGGTCGGGGAGCTGTTTTTT CASSLAVVGELFF
TRBJ2-3 NA NA TRBV4-3 TGCGCCAGCAGCCAAGAGGGTAAAGGTACGCAGTATTTT CASSQEGKGTQYF
TRBJ2-1 many NA TRBV6-2/TRBV6-3 TGTGCCAGCAGTTACTCCACCCTATTTGACATCCGGGGACCAAGTGGGCAGTTCTTC CASSYSTLFDIRGPSGQFF